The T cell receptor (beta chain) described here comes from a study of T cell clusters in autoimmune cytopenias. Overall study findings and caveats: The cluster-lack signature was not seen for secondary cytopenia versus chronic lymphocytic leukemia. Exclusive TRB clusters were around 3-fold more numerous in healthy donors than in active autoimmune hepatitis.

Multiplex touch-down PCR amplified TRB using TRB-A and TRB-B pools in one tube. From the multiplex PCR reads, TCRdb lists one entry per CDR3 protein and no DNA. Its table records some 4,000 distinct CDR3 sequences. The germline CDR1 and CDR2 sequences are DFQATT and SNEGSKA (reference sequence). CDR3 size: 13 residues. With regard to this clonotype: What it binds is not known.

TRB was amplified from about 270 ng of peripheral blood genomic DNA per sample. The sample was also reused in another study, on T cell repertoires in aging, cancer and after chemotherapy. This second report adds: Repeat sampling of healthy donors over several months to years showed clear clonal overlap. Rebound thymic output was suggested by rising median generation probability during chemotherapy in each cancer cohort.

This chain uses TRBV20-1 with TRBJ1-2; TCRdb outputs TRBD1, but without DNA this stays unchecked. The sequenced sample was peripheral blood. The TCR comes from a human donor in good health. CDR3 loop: CSARTGLGDGYTF.